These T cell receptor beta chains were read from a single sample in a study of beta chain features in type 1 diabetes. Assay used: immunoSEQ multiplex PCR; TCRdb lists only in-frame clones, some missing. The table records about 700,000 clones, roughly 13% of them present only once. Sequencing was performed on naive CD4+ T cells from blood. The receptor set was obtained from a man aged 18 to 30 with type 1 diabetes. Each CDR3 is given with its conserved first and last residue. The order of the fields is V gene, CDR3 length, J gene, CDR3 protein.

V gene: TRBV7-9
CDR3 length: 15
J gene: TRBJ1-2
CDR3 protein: CASSRTGGADYGYTF

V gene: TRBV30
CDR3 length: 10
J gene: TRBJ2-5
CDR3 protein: CAWGPGTQYF

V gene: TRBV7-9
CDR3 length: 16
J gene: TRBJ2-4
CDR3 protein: CASSLTTGLHKNIQYF

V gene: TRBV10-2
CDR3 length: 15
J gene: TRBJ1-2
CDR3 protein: CASSEPGNLNYGYTF

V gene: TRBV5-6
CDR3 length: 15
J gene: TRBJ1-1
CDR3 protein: CASSPGDRANTEAFF

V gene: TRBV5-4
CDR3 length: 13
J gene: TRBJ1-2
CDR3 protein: CASSPPGDYGYTF

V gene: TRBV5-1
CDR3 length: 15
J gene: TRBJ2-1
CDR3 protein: CASSLIGASYNEQFF

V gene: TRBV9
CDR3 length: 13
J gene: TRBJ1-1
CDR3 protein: CASSPEGRTEAFF

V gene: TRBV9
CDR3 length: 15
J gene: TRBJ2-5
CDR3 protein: CASSGTSGGQETQYF

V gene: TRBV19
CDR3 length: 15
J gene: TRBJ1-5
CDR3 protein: CASSMKAGGNQPQHF

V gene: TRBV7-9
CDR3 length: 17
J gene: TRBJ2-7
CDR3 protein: CASSLGLNRLSSYEQYF

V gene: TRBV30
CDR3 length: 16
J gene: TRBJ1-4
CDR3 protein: CAWRRTGEVTNEKLFF

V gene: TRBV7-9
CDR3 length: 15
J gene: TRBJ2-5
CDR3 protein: CASSLSQVEQETQYF

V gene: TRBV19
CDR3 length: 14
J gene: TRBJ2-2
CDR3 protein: CASSGHANTGELFF

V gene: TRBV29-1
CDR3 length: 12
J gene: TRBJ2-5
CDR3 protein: CMTRRFQETQYF

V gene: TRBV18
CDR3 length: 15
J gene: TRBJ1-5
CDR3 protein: CASSLGTGVIQPQHF

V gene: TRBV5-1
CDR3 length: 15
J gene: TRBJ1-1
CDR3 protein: CASSARTGRNTEAFF